A single sample is the source of the 27 T cell receptor beta chains below, sequenced in a study of blood T cell repertoires in COVID-19. Libraries were prepared by immunoSEQ multiplex PCR; TCRdb keeps only in-frame clonotypes and omits some of them. Of tens of thousands of clones in the sample, just under 85% are singletons; the top ten hold around 14%. The source material was peripheral blood. The receptors were sampled from a human donor in a cohort sampled during active COVID-19.

The gene calls are TRBV21-1 and TRBJ2-5; TRBD2, the table's D call, was not compared with the DNA. TRBV21-1 is shown as a pseudogene. There are 15 residues in the CDR3. The CDR3 sequence: CASSNGGAGKETQYF. DNA of the CDR3: TGTGCCAGCAGTAACGGGGGGGCAGGAAAAGAGACCCAGTACTTC.

The DNA of the CDR3 is TGCGCCAGCAGCCAAGATCTCGGGAATCAGCCCCAGCATTTT. Translation: CASSQDLGNQPQHF. The rearrangement links TRBV4-3 to TRBJ1-5; no clear D. The CDR3 has 14 amino acids. Trimming cost V 0 bases and J 4 bases, with 7 bases left between them. In germline, CDR1 is LGHNA, CDR2 YSLEER.

CDR3 protein: CASSPRTGELFF. The CDR3 region has the DNA TGTGCCAGCAGTCCCCGCACCGGGGAGCTGTTTTTT. The rearrangement uses TRBV6-2 or TRBV6-3 and TRBJ2-2; D not certain. CDR3 length: 12 residues. Deletions cut 5 bases from V and 4 bases from J, with 5 bases between. The germline CDR1 and CDR2 sequences are MNHEY and SVGEGT.

This clone was counted between two and nine times. CDR3 in DNA: TGCGCCAGCAGCTTGGGCAGACAGCATGAAAAACTGTTTTTT. This encodes CASSLGRQHEKLFF. This chain connects TRBV5-1 to TRBJ1-4; a possible D gene is TRBD1 (5 bases). The V end lost 0 bases, the J end lost 6 bases, and 9 bases lay between the germline ends. The length of the CDR3 is 14 residues. The germline CDR1 and CDR2 sequences are SGHRS and YFSETQ.

This clone was detected once. V usage is TRBV6-6 and J usage is TRBJ2-7, with D possibly TRBD1 on 5 matching bases. Germline V gene sequence: CDR1 MNHNY, CDR2 SVGAGI (reference sequence). The length of the CDR3 is 14 residues. Deletions cut 10 bases from V and 1 base from J, with 17 bases between. CDR3: CATTQETRSYEQYF. The DNA of the CDR3 is TGTGCCACCACACAGGAGACTCGGTCCTACGAGCAGTACTTC.

The J gene is TRBJ2-7, the V gene TRBV7-9; 10 bases align to TRBD2. V shed 5 bases, J shed 6 bases, and the junction held 4 bases outside the gene matches. This CDR3 is 13 amino acids long. CDR1 and CDR2 from the germline V gene are SEHNR and FQNEAQ (reference sequence). For the CDR3, the DNA is TGTGCCAGCAGCCCGGGACTAGCGACCGAGCAGTACTTC. Protein product: CASSPGLATEQYF.

J is TRBJ1-2 and V is TRBV15, with a weak D call TRBD1 (5 bases). The CDR3 contains 13 residues. From germline, CDR1 is LNHNV and CDR2 YYDKDF (reference sequence). V was cut by 0 bases and J by 8 bases, with 10 bases left in between. The CDR3 region is CATSREGRGGYTF. In DNA form, the CDR3 reads TGTGCCACCAGCAGAGAGGGACGGGGGGGCTACACCTTC.

This rearrangement joins TRBV5-6 to TRBJ2-3, with 7 bases identical to TRBD2. The ends lost 4 bases at V and 6 bases at J; junction bases unmatched: 14. The germline V gene encodes CDR1 SGHDT and CDR2 YYEEEE. The CDR3 sequence is 16 residues long. The CDR3 protein is CASSAGDYPVADTQYF. CDR3 DNA sequence: TGTGCCAGCAGCGCCGGGGACTACCCCGTAGCGGATACGCAGTATTTT.

Only one count was recorded for this clone. This chain joins TRBV30 and TRBJ2-3; the match to TRBD2 covers 9 bases. J was trimmed by 6 bases and V by 3 bases; bases with no gene match: 10. The CDR3 is 15 amino acids. CDR1 and CDR2 from the germline V gene are GTSNPN and SVGIG (reference sequence). CDR3 protein: CAWSLLAGVGDTQYF. CDR3 bases: TGTGCCTGGAGCCTCTTAGCGGGAGTAGGGGATACGCAGTATTTT.

DNA of the CDR3: TGTGCCAGCAGCTTAGCGAGGTCCTTAAGACTCAATGAGCAGTTCTTC. Its translation is CASSLARSLRLNEQFF. The chain has TRBV7-2 and TRBJ2-1; D unresolved. The V end lost 0 bases, the J end lost 6 bases, and 15 bases lay between the germline ends. Germline V gene sequence: CDR1 SGHTA, CDR2 FQGNSA. The CDR3 spans 16 residues. Full variable domain (outside the CDR3, taken from reference TRBV7-2 and TRBJ2-1): GAGVSQSPSNKVTEKGKDVELRCDPISGHTALYWYRQSLGQGLEFLIYFQGNSAPDKSGLPSDRFSAERTGGSVSTLTIQRTQQEDSAVYLCASSLARSLRLNEQFFGPGTRLTVL.

The CDR3 protein is CASSLVERGGQETQYF. The DNA for the CDR3 is TGTGCCAGCAGCCTAGTCGAAAGGGGGGGTCAAGAGACCCAGTACTTC. This sequence joins TRBV3-1 (or the pseudogene TRBV3-2) and TRBJ2-5; D is possibly TRBD2 (7 bases). This CDR3 has 16 amino acids. V lost 4 bases and J lost 2, with 17 bases in between. Germline V gene sequence: CDR1 LGHDT, CDR2 YNNKEL (reference sequence).

The genes are TRBV9 and TRBJ1-3; D is possibly TRBD1 (6 bases). This CDR3 is 17 amino acids long. Per germline, CDR1 SGDLS and CDR2 YYNGEE. V lost 0 bases and J lost 4, with 17 bases in between. Written as DNA, the CDR3 is TGTGCCAGCAGCGTAGGAGGACAGCTTTCTGCGGGAAACACCATATATTTT. As protein: CASSVGGQLSAGNTIYF.

This clone appeared once. This chain connects TRBV5-6 to TRBJ2-1, with TRBD2 matching 10 bases. V dropped 4 bases and J dropped 5; count of bases not matched to a gene: 6. CDR3 length equals 15 residues. Germline-derived CDR1 and CDR2 are SGHDT and YYEEEE. The CDR3 spells CASSQGLANNNEQFF. The CDR3 DNA follows: TGTGCCAGCAGCCAGGGACTAGCGAATAACAATGAGCAGTTCTTC.

V gene TRBV7-2 combines with J gene TRBJ1-2; maybe TRBD1 (6 bases). Looked up from germline, CDR1 is SGHTA and CDR2 is FQGNSA. With 1 base removed from V and 8 bases from J, the gap between germline ends came to 17 bases. CDR3 length: 15 amino acids. The CDR3 coding sequence is TGTGCCAGCAGCTTAGGTTGGGGGCCCCTAAACGGCTACACCTTC. This gives the protein CASSLGWGPLNGYTF.

The rearrangement uses TRBV11-2 and TRBJ2-7, with a weak D call TRBD2 (6 bases). The CDR3 is 16 residues long. Trimming pared 5 bases from V and 0 bases from J, leaving 17 bases between. Germline-derived CDR1 and CDR2 are SGHAT and FQNNGV. CDR3 in DNA: TGTGCCAGCAGCCGGGCCAGGGCGGGGAGCTCCTACGAGCAGTACTTC. Its protein product is CASSRARAGSSYEQYF.

The chain recombines TRBV7-2 with TRBJ1-6; TRBD1 might be the D (5 bases). V gave up 3 bases and J gave up 10 bases, with 7 bases separating them. The CDR3 has 12 residues. Germline CDR1 and CDR2: SGHTA and FQGNSA. CDR3 DNA sequence: TGTGCCAGCAGCTTGGGGGGATCACCCCTCCACTTT. This sequence encodes CASSLGGSPLHF.

This rearrangement joins TRBV18 to TRBJ1-5; D unclear. The CDR3 totals 13 residues. The germline CDR1 and CDR2 sequences are KGHSH and LQKENI. V lost 3 bases and J 5 bases, leaving 8 bases between the germline ends. Here the CDR3 reads CASSPQVDQPQHF. The CDR3 coding sequence is TGTGCCAGCTCACCCCAGGTAGATCAGCCCCAGCATTTT.

V and J are TRBV5-1 and TRBJ2-5; 8 bases match TRBD2. V shed 5 bases, J shed 5 bases, and the junction held 14 bases outside the gene matches. Germline CDR1 is SGHRS and CDR2 is YFSETQ. There are 16 residues in the CDR3. CDR3 nucleotide sequence: TGCGCCAGCAGTCCTCCGGGACTAGGGGCTCGGGAGACCCAGTACTTC. Protein: CASSPPGLGARETQYF.

The V and J genes are TRBV10-3 and TRBJ2-7; 9 nucleotides match TRBD2. CDR3 length: 15 residues. Germline-derived CDR1 and CDR2 are ENHRY and SYGVKD. V dropped 1 base and J dropped 2; count of bases not matched to a gene: 3. CDR3 sequence: CAISEWREGPYEQYF. In DNA, the CDR3 is TGTGCCATCAGTGAGTGGCGGGAGGGCCCCTACGAGCAGTACTTC.

This clone appeared a single time. J is TRBJ1-5 and V is TRBV19; D is uncertain. CDR1 is LNHDA, CDR2 SQIVND, per germline (reference sequence). The V gene lost 4 bases and the J gene lost 6 bases, with 16 bases spanning the gap. This CDR3 is 15 amino acids long. The CDR3 DNA reads TGTGCCAGTAGTACCTGGCGGGGAGAAGGTCAGCCCCAGCATTTT. It encodes CASSTWRGEGQPQHF.

V is TRBV7-2 and J is TRBJ2-7; D gene unclear. This CDR3 spans 13 amino acids. Per the germline V gene, CDR1 is SGHTA and CDR2 is FQGNSA. The germline V and J ends were trimmed by 0 bases and 4 bases, with 7 bases remaining between them. The CDR3 sequence is CASSLAQKYEQYF. The CDR3, as DNA: TGTGCCAGCAGCTTAGCACAGAAGTACGAGCAGTACTTC.

The chain links TRBV6-1 to TRBJ1-4, with D hard to call. The CDR3 runs 14 residues. CDR1 and CDR2 (germline): MNHNS, SASEGT. V lost 3 bases and J 5 bases, leaving 10 bases between the germline ends. The chain's CDR3 is CASSDWQKNEKLFF. CDR3 coding DNA: TGTGCCAGCAGTGATTGGCAGAAGAATGAAAAACTGTTTTTT.

V is TRBV4-1 and J is TRBJ2-1, with 7 bases identical to TRBD2. There are 17 residues in the CDR3. Trimming took 7 bases from V and 3 from J; bases not matched to a gene: 15. Germline V lookup: CDR1 MGHRA, CDR2 YSYEKL. The CDR3 loop is CASTPFDVAGDYNEQFF. In DNA, the CDR3 is TGCGCCAGCACCCCATTCGATGTTGCGGGGGACTACAATGAGCAGTTCTTC.

V and J are TRBV27 and TRBJ2-1; 7 nucleotides agree with TRBD1. The germline CDR1 and CDR2 sequences are MNHEY and SMNVEV (reference sequence). V lost 3 bases, J lost 8 bases, and 7 bases stayed unmatched. This CDR3 is built from 14 residues. The CDR3 here is CASSFRQGWDEQFF. CDR3 coding DNA: TGTGCCAGCAGTTTCAGACAGGGTTGGGATGAGCAGTTCTTC.

V is TRBV18 and J is TRBJ2-7; D perhaps matches TRBD1 (6 bases). Germline assignment: CDR1 KGHSH and CDR2 LQKENI. This CDR3 comprises 16 residues. Trimming pared 2 bases from V and 5 bases from J, leaving 19 bases between. The CDR3 spells CASSPRSNSRGDEQYF. The CDR3 bases are TGTGCCAGCTCACCAAGGTCTAACTCCAGGGGCGACGAGCAGTACTTC.

The V gene is TRBV5-4, the J gene TRBJ2-2; 10 bases fit TRBD1. CDR3 length equals 14 residues. Germline lookup yields CDR1 SGHNT and CDR2 YYREEE (reference sequence). With V trimmed by 3 bases and J by 6 bases, 2 bases remained unmatched. This CDR3 reads CASSWTGGAGELFF. DNA for the CDR3: TGTGCCAGCAGCTGGACAGGGGGGGCCGGGGAGCTGTTTTTT. The full variable domain, completed using reference TRBV5-4 and TRBJ2-2, is ETGVTQSPTHLIKTRGQQVTLRCSSQSGHNTVSWYQQALGQGPQFIFQYYREEENGRGNFPPRFSGLQFPNYSSELNVNALELDDSALYLCASSWTGGAGELFFGEGSRLTVL.

The chain combines TRBV11-2 with TRBJ1-5; tentatively, D is TRBD1 (5 bases). Trimming took 5 bases from V and 5 from J, leaving 16 bases between them. Germline values: CDR1 SGHAT, CDR2 FQNNGV. The CDR3 loop spans 15 amino acids. The CDR3 coding sequence is TGTGCCAGCAGCCCAGGGATTACAGGAGATCAGCCCCAGCATTTT. This codes for CASSPGITGDQPQHF.